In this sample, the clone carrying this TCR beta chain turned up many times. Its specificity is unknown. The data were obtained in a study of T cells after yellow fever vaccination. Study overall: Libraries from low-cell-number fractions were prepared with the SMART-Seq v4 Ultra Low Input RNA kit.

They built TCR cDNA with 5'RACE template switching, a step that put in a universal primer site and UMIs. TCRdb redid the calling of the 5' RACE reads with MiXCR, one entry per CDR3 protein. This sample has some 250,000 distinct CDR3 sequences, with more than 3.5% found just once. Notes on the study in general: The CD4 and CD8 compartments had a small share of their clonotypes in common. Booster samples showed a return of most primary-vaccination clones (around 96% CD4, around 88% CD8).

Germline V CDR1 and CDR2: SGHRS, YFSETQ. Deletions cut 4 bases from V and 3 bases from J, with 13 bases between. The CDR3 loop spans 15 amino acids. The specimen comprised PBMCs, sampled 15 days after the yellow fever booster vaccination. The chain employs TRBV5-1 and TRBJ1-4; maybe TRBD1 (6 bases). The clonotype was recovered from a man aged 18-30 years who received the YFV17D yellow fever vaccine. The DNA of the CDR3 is TGCGCCAGCAGCGTGGGACACTCCCCTAATGAAAAACTGTTTTTT. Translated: CASSVGHSPNEKLFF.